A selection of T cell receptor beta chains follows, all from one sample in a study of control samples from healthy donors and cancer patients. Clones were read by immunoSEQ multiplex PCR, and TCRdb kept only the in-frame ones, dropping some. Of approximately 70,000 clones listed, over 75% are singletons. Source material: blood. These receptors originate from a man aged 50-59 years in good health. CDR3s include the opening cysteine and the closing phenylalanine or tryptophan. D genes are given only for firm matches. Where a row states a size, it is once, few, many or the class of an expanded clone; other rows omit it.

abundance	d_gene	v_gene	len	j_gene	CDR3nt	CDR3aa
NA	NA	TRBV7-2	12	TRBJ1-2	TGTGCCAGCAGCTCAAACCGGGAGCCAGTCACCTTC	CASSSNREPVTF
NA	NA	TRBV9	13	TRBJ1-1	TGTGCCAGCAGCGTAGAAGAGGGTGGGGAAGCTTTCTTT	CASSVEEGGEAFF
few	NA	TRBV5-6	13	TRBJ1-3	TGTGCCAGCAGCTTACGCGAGGCAAACACCATATATTTT	CASSLREANTIYF
NA	NA	TRBV9	16	TRBJ2-3	TGTGCCAGCAGCATTGGGGGCATGCCTAGCACAGATACGCAGTATTTT	CASSIGGMPSTDTQYF
NA	TRBD1	TRBV27	17	TRBJ1-5	TGTGCCAGCAGTTTTGCCTCTGGACAGGGCAGCAATCAGCCCCAGCATTTT	CASSFASGQGSNQPQHF
NA	NA	TRBV19	15	TRBJ2-1	TGTGCCAGTAGTATCCCAGGGGCCTCCTACAATGAGCAGTTCTTC	CASSIPGASYNEQFF
NA	NA	TRBV25-1	14	TRBJ2-5	TGTGCCAGCAGTGACAGGACTGCACAAGAGACCCAGTACTTC	CASSDRTAQETQYF
once	TRBD1	TRBV27	17	TRBJ1-1	TGTGCCAGCAGCTGGAAAGGGACAGGGAGGAAAAACACTGAAGCTTTCTTT	CASSWKGTGRKNTEAFF
NA	TRBD1	TRBV25-1	14	TRBJ1-6	TGTGCCAGCAGGGAGACAGGGAGTAATTCACCCCTCCACTTT	CASRETGSNSPLHF
NA	NA	TRBV7-6	14	TRBJ2-3	TGTGCCAGCAGCGTGGCACACCACACAGATACGCAGTATTTT	CASSVAHHTDTQYF
NA	TRBD2	TRBV7-6	20	TRBJ2-7	TGTGCCAGCAGCCAGAAACACGGACTAGCGGGAAGGAGGAACAACTACGAGCAGTACTTC	CASSQKHGLAGRRNNYEQYF
NA	TRBD1	TRBV9	15	TRBJ2-3	TGTGCCAGCAGCGCGGACAGGGCGAAGGCAGATACGCAGTATTTT	CASSADRAKADTQYF
NA	TRBD1	TRBV27	13	TRBJ1-2	TGTGCCAGCCGCACAGGGGGGGTTGGTGGCTACACCTTC	CASRTGGVGGYTF
NA	NA	TRBV12-3/TRBV12-4	12	TRBJ2-2	TGTGCCAGCAGTTCGGGGACCGGGGAGCTGTTTTTT	CASSSGTGELFF
NA	TRBD1	TRBV3-1/TRBV3-2	15	TRBJ1-5	TGTGCCAGCAGCCCACAACAGGGGGTCAGGCAGCCCCAGCATTTT	CASSPQQGVRQPQHF